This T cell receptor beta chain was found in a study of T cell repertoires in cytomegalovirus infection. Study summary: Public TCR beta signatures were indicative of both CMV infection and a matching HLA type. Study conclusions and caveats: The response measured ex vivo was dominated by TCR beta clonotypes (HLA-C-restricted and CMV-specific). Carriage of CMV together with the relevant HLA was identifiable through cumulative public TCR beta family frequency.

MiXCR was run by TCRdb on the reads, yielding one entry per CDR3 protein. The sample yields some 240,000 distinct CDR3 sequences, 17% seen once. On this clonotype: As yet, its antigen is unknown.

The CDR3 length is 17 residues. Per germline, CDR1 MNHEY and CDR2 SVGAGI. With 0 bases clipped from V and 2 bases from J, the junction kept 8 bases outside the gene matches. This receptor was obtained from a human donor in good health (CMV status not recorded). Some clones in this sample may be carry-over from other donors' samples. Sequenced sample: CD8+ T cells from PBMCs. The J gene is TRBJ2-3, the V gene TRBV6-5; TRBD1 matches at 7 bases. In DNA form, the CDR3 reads TGTGCCAGCAGTTACTCGAGTGGACAGGCCTACACAGATACGCAGTATTTT. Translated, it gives CASSYSSGQAYTDTQYF.